This passage covers 17 T cell receptor beta chains from one sample sequenced in a study of blood T cell repertoires in COVID-19. Data came from immunoSEQ multiplex PCR; TCRdb stores just in-frame clones and leaves some out. The sample yields under 70,000 clones, around 89% seen once. Sequenced: PBMCs or T cells enriched from blood (not recorded which). The receptor source for this set is a woman between 40 and 50 years old who had recovered from COVID-19.

The chain is built from TRBV11-2 and TRBJ2-1, with 14 bases aligning to TRBD2. J gave up 5 bases and V 1 base, and 7 bases lay outside the gene matches. Germline V gives CDR1 SGHAT, CDR2 FQNNGV. The CDR3 runs to 18 residues. In DNA, the CDR3 is TGTGCCAGCAGCTTAGGACTAGCGGGGGGGCCCTTGGACAATGAGCAGTTCTTC. Translated: CASSLGLAGGPLDNEQFF.

This chain connects TRBV11-3 to TRBJ1-1, with D maybe TRBD1 (6 bases). The length of the CDR3 is 14 residues. Trimming removed 5 bases from V and 1 base from J, with 11 bases in between. Germline V gene sequence: CDR1 SGHNT, CDR2 YENEEA. In DNA, the CDR3 is TGTGCCAGCAGCGCACAGGGTTGGAACACTGAAGCTTTCTTT. It encodes CASSAQGWNTEAFF. Variable domain in full (rest from reference TRBV11-3 and TRBJ1-1): EAGVVQSPRYKIIEKKQPVAFWCNPISGHNTLYWYLQNLGQGPELLIRYENEEAVDDSQLPKDRFSAERLKGVDSTLKIQPAELGDSAVYLCASSAQGWNTEAFFGQGTRLTVV.

This clone was counted once. The chain couples TRBV19 to TRBJ2-5; TRBD1 agrees at 10 bases. The CDR3 has 15 residues. In germline, CDR1 is LNHDA, CDR2 SQIVND (reference sequence). Trimming at V came to 5 bases and at J to 5 bases, leaving 8 bases not matched to a gene. In DNA form, the CDR3 reads TGTGCCAGTAGTTATCAGACAGGGGGCCAGGAGACCCAGTACTTC. Residues: CASSYQTGGQETQYF.

This clone was detected once. The V call is TRBV2, the J call TRBJ2-5; 13 bases map to TRBD2. The CDR3 contains 14 residues. Per the germline V gene, CDR1 is SNHLY and CDR2 is FYNNEI. J gave up 5 bases and V 7 bases, and 4 bases lay outside the gene matches. The CDR3 region is CASNRLAGGETQYF. Here the CDR3 DNA reads TGTGCCAGCAACCGACTAGCGGGGGGTGAGACCCAGTACTTC.

The chain has TRBV27 and TRBJ2-3; 7 nucleotides line up with TRBD2. The V gene end was trimmed by 5 bases and the J gene end by 4 bases; junction bases not matched to a gene: 12. From germline, CDR1 is MNHEY and CDR2 SMNVEV (reference sequence). The CDR3 length is 16 residues. CDR3 bases: TGTGCCAGCAGTCCCAAGCGGGGATTATTCCCAGATACGCAGTATTTT. Translating gives CASSPKRGLFPDTQYF.

The genes are TRBV5-1 and TRBJ2-3; 10 positions agree with TRBD2. The CDR3 extends over 14 amino acids. V shed 7 bases, J shed 2 bases, and the junction held 4 bases outside the gene matches. Germline CDR1 and CDR2: SGHRS and YFSETQ. CDR3 DNA sequence: TGCGCCAGCGAACTAGCGGGGAACACAGATACGCAGTATTTT. It specifies CASELAGNTDTQYF.

This clone was found a few times. The chain joins TRBV3-1 (or the pseudogene TRBV3-2) to TRBJ2-1, with D possibly being TRBD2 (5 bases). V shed 4 bases and J shed 9 bases, with 10 bases lying between them. Looked up from germline, CDR1 is LGHDT and CDR2 is YNNKEL (reference sequence). CDR3 size: 12 residues. In nucleotides, the CDR3 is TGTGCCAGCAGCCTTAGCGTAGGTGAGCAGTTCTTC. Translation: CASSLSVGEQFF.

This clone has just one count. DNA of the CDR3: TGTGCCAGCAGTCAACAGGGGCACTATGGCTACACCTTC. This translates into CASSQQGHYGYTF. The chain uses TRBV27 and TRBJ1-2; 7 bases fit TRBD1. The CDR3 is made up of 13 amino acids. From germline, CDR1 is MNHEY and CDR2 SMNVEV (reference sequence). J lost 3 bases, V lost 5 bases, and 3 bases had no gene match.

The chain recombines TRBV27 with TRBJ1-1; D is ambiguous. The CDR3 is 15 residues long. V was pared by 0 bases and J by 3 bases, with 11 bases between. Germline-derived CDR1 and CDR2 are MNHEY and SMNVEV (reference sequence). The CDR3 nucleotides are TGTGCCAGCAGTTTATCGCCAGCGGGTTACACTGAAGCTTTCTTT. Translation gives CASSLSPAGYTEAFF.

The gene calls are TRBV7-8 and TRBJ2-7, with 8 bases lining up with TRBD1. The CDR3 extends over 14 amino acids. CDR1 is SGHVS and CDR2 is FQNEAQ in the germline V gene. Losses at the gene ends were 3 bases for V and 4 bases for J; bases not matched to a gene: 5. In nucleotides, the CDR3 is TGTGCCAGCAGCTTCTTCGACAGGGGATACGAGCAGTACTTC. This encodes CASSFFDRGYEQYF.

V is TRBV7-9 and J is TRBJ2-5; 7 bases match TRBD1. The CDR3 is 14 residues long. J gave up 1 base and V 5 bases, and 4 bases lay outside the gene matches. Germline V lookup: CDR1 SEHNR, CDR2 FQNEAQ (reference sequence). The CDR3 DNA is TGTGCCAGCAGCCGGGGACAGTCCCAAGAGACCCAGTACTTC. This encodes CASSRGQSQETQYF.

J is TRBJ2-7 and V is TRBV11-2; D not resolved. CDR3 length: 13 amino acids. CDR1 and CDR2 from the germline V gene are SGHAT and FQNNGV. The V end was cut by 4 bases, the J end by 5 bases, with 12 bases between. The chain's CDR3 is CASSSRVVNEQYF. CDR3 sequence (DNA): TGTGCCAGCAGCTCACGGGTCGTAAACGAGCAGTACTTC.

This clone was recorded a few times. The rearrangement joins TRBV12-3 or TRBV12-4 to TRBJ1-5, with D maybe TRBD1 (5 bases). This CDR3 comprises 13 residues. V lost 2 bases and J lost 7, with 9 bases in between. The CDR3 region is CASSLQGGQPQHF. CDR3 sequence (DNA): TGTGCCAGCAGTTTACAGGGAGGGCAGCCCCAGCATTTT.

This clone was counted a single time. CDR3 DNA sequence: TGTGCCAGCAGGCATCAAGCTAGCGGGGGAGCCTACAATGAGCAGTTCTTC. It specifies CASRHQASGGAYNEQFF. The chain links TRBV27 to TRBJ2-1, with 10 bases matching TRBD2. The germline CDR1 and CDR2 sequences are MNHEY and SMNVEV (reference sequence). The CDR3 length is 17 residues. J was trimmed by 2 bases and V by 6 bases; bases with no gene match: 10.

This clone was observed a single time. The chain couples TRBV4-1 to TRBJ2-4; D may be TRBD2 (5 bases). Trimming cost V 2 bases and J 0 bases, with 17 bases left between them. Germline-derived CDR1 and CDR2 are MGHRA and YSYEKL. The CDR3 runs 18 residues. The CDR3 DNA sequence: TGCGCCAGCAGCCAATCTCTAGCAGATCTACTAGCCAAAAACATTCAGTACTTC. Translated: CASSQSLADLLAKNIQYF.

The J gene is TRBJ1-2, the V gene TRBV19, with 8 bases that match TRBD1. Germline V gives CDR1 LNHDA, CDR2 SQIVND (reference sequence). Trimming removed 5 bases from V and 8 bases from J; junction bases left unmatched: 7. The CDR3 runs to 13 residues. The CDR3 spells CASSVQGVGGYTF. Written as DNA, the CDR3 is TGTGCCAGTAGTGTACAGGGGGTCGGGGGCTACACCTTC. Full variable domain (rest looked up from reference TRBV19 and TRBJ1-2): DGGITQSPKYLFRKEGQNVTLSCEQNLNHDAMYWYRQDPGQGLRLIYYSQIVNDFQKGDIAEGYSVSREKKESFPLTVTSAQKNPTAFYLCASSVQGVGGYTFGSGTRLTVV.

This clone was seen only once. The rearrangement uses TRBV5-1 and TRBJ1-3, with TRBD1 matching over 7 bases. V gave up 5 bases and J gave up 2 bases; unmatched junction bases: 13. The germline CDR1 and CDR2 sequences are SGHRS and YFSETQ. The CDR3 runs to 17 residues. CDR3 protein: CASRSTNDRDPGNTIYF. Written as DNA, the CDR3 is TGCGCCAGCAGGTCCACAAATGACAGGGACCCTGGAAACACCATATATTTT. The variable domain in full, completed from reference TRBV5-1 and TRBJ1-3, reads KAGVTQTPRYLIKTRGQQVTLSCSPISGHRSVSWYQQTPGQGLQFLFEYFSETQRNKGNFPGRFSGRQFSNSRSEMNVSTLELGDSALYLCASRSTNDRDPGNTIYFGEGSWLTVV.